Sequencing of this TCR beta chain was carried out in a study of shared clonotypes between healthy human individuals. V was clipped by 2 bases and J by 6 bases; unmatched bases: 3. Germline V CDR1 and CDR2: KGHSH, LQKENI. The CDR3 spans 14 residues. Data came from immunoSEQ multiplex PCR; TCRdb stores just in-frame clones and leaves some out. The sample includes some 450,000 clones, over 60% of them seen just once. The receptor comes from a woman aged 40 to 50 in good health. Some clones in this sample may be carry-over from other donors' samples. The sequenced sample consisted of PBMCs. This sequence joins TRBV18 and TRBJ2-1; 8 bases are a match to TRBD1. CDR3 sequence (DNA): TGTGCCAGCTCACCAGAGACAGGGGCCAATGAGCAGTTCTTC. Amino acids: CASSPETGANEQFF. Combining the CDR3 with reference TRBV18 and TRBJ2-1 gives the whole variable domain NAGVMQNPRHLVRRRGQEARLRCSPMKGHSHVYWYRQLPEEGLKFMVYLQKENIIDESGMPKERFSAEFPKEGPSILRIQQVVRGDSAAYFCASSPETGANEQFFGPGTRLTVL.